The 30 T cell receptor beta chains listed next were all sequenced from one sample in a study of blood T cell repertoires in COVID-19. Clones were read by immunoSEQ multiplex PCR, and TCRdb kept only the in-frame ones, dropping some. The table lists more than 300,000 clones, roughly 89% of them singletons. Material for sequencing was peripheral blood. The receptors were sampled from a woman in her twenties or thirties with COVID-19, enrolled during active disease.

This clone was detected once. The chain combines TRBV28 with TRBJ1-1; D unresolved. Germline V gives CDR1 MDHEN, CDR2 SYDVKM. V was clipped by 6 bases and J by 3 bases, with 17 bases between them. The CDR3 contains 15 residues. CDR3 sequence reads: CASRDREGLDTEAFF. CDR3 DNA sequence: TGTGCCAGCAGGGACCGGGAGGGTTTGGACACTGAAGCTTTCTTT.

The CDR3 nucleotides are TGTGCCAGCAGTTTAGCTCTAGGAAACACCATATATTTT. Its translation: CASSLALGNTIYF. This chain uses TRBV12-3 or TRBV12-4 with TRBJ1-3; D ambiguous. The CDR3 sequence is 13 residues long. Trimming pared 0 bases from V and 4 bases from J, leaving 4 bases between.

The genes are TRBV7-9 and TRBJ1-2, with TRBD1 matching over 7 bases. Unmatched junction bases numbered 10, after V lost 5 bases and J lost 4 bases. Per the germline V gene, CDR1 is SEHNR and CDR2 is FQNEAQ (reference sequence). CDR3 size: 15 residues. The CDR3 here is CASSPRDSGSYGYTF. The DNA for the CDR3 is TGTGCCAGCAGCCCCCGGGACAGCGGATCCTATGGCTACACCTTC.

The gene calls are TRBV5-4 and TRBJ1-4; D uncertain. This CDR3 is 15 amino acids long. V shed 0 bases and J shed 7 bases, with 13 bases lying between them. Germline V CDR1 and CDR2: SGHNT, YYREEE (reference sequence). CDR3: CASSLAQTRGEKLFF. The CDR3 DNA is TGTGCCAGCAGCTTGGCACAGACTCGGGGTGAAAAACTGTTTTTT.

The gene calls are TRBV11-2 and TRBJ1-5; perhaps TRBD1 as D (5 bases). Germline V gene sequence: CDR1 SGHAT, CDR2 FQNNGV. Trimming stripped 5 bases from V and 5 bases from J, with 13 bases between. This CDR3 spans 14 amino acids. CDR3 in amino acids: CASSPLGGDQPQHF. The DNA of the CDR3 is TGTGCCAGCAGCCCTCTGGGGGGGGATCAGCCCCAGCATTTT.

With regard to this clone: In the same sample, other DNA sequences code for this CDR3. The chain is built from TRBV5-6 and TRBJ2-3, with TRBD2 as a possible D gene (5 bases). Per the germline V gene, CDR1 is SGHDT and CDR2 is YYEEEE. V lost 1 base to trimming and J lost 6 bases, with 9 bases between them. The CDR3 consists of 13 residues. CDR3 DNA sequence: TGTGCCAGCAGCTTGAAGGGAGTGGATACGCAGTATTTT. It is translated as CASSLKGVDTQYF.

In DNA, the CDR3 is TGTGCCAGCAGCCCAACTAGCACGGAGGAGACCCAGTACTTC. Translation gives CASSPTSTEETQYF. This chain connects TRBV7-9 to TRBJ2-5; D possibly corresponds to TRBD2 (6 bases). In germline, CDR1 is SEHNR, CDR2 FQNEAQ (reference sequence). CDR3 length: 14 amino acids. V lost 5 bases to trimming and J lost 5 bases, with 15 bases between them.

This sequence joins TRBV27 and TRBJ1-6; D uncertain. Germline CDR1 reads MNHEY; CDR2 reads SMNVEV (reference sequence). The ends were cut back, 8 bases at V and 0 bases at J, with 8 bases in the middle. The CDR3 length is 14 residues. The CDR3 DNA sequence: TGTGCCAGCCGGGATATCTCCTATAATTCACCCCTCCACTTT. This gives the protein CASRDISYNSPLHF.

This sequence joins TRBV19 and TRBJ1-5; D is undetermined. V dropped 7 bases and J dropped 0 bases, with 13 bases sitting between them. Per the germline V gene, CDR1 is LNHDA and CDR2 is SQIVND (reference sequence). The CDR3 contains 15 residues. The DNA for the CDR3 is TGTGCCAGTACGGCAGCGACCCTTAGCAATCAGCCCCAGCATTTT. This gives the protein CASTAATLSNQPQHF.

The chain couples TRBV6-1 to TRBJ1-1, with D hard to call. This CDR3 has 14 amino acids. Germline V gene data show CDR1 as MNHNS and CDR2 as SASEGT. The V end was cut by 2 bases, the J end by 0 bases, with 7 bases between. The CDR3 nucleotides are TGTGCCAGCAGTGAACCTTTTATGAACACTGAAGCTTTCTTT. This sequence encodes CASSEPFMNTEAFF.

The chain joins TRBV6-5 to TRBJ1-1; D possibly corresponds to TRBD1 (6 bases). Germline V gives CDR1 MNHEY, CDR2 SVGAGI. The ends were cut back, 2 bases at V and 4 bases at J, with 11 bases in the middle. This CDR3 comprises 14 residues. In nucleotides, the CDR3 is TGTGCCAGCAGTTACGGGCAGGGGTCCACTGAAGCTTTCTTT. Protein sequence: CASSYGQGSTEAFF.

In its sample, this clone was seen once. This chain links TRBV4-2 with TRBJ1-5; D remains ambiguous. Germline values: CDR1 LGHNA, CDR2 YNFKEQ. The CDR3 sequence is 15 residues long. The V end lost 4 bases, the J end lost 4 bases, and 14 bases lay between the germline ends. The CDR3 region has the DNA TGTGCCAGCAGCCCGAATGCCGCGGGGAATCAGCCCCAGCATTTT. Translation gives CASSPNAAGNQPQHF.

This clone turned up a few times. CDR3 sequence reads: CASHRGYSGANVLTF. CDR3 bases: TGTGCCTCCCACCGGGGGTACTCTGGGGCCAACGTCCTGACTTTC. V and J are TRBV5-5 and TRBJ2-6; a weak D match, TRBD2 (6 bases). This CDR3 spans 15 amino acids. V was cut by 10 bases and J by 0 bases, with 14 bases left in between. Per the germline V gene, CDR1 is SGHKS and CDR2 is YYEKEE (reference sequence).

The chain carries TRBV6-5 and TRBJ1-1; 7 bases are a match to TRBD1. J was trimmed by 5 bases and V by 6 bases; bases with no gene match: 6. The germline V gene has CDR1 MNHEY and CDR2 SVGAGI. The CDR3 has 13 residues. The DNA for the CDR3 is TGTGCCAGCAGGACAGGGAGGAGAACTGAAGCTTTCTTT. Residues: CASRTGRRTEAFF.

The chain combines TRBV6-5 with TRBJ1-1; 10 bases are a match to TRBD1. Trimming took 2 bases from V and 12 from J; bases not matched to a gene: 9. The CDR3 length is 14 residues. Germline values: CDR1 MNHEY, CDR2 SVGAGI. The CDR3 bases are TGTGCCAGCAGTTACGGACGGGACAGGGGATCTACTTTCTTT. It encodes CASSYGRDRGSTFF.

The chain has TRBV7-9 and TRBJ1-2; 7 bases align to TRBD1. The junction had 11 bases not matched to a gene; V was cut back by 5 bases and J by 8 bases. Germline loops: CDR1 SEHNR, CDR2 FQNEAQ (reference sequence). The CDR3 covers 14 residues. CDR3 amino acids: CASSLMGDSNGYTF. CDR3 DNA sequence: TGTGCCAGCAGCCTTATGGGGGACAGTAACGGCTACACCTTC.

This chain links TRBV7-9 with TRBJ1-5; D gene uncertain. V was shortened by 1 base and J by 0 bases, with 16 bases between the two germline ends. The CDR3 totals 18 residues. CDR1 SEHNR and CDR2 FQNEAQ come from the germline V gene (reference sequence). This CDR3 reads CASSLVGRGNYSNQPQHF. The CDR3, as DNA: TGTGCCAGCAGCTTAGTAGGGCGGGGTAACTATAGCAATCAGCCCCAGCATTTT.

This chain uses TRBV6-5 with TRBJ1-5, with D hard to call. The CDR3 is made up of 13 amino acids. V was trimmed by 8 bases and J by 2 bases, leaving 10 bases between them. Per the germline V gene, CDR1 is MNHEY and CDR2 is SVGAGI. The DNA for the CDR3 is TGTGCCAGCGACGGGTCTCGCAATCAGCCCCAGCATTTT. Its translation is CASDGSRNQPQHF.

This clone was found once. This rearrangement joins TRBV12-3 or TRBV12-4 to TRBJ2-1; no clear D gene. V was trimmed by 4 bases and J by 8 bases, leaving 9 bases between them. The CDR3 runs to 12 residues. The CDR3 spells CASSSVDDEQFF. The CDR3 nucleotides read TGTGCCAGCAGTTCGGTCGATGATGAGCAGTTCTTC.

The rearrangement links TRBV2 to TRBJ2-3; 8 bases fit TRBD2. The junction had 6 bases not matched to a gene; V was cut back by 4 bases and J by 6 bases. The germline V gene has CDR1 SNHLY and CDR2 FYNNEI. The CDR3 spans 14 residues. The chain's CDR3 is CASSVTGGHDTQYF. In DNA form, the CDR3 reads TGTGCCAGCAGTGTCACGGGGGGGCATGATACGCAGTATTTT.

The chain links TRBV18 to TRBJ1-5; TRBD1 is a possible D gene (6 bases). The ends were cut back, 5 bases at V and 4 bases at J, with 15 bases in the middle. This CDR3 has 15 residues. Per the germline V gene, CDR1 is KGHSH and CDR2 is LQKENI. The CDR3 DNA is TGTGCCAGCTCATCTAGGGGACAAGAAAATCAGCCCCAGCATTTT. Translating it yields CASSSRGQENQPQHF.

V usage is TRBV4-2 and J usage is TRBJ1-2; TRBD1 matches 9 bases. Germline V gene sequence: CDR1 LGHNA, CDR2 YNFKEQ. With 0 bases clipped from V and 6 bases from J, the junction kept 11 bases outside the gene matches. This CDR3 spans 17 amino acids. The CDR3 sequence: CASSQDGTGRVWDGYTF. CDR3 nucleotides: TGTGCCAGCAGCCAAGATGGGACAGGGAGGGTATGGGATGGCTACACCTTC.

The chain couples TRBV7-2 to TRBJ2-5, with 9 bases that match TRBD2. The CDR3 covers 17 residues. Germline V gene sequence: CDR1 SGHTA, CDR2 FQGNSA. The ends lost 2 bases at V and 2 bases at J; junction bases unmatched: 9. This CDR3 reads CASSLLPRLAEQETQYF. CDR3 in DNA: TGTGCCAGCAGCTTACTTCCGCGACTAGCGGAACAAGAGACCCAGTACTTC.

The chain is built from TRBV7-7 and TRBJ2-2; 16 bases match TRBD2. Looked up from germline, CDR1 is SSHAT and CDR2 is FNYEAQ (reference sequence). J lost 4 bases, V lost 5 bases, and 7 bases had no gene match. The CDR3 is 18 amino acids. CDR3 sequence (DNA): TGTGCCAGCAGCCTGGGACTAGCGGGGGGGCCGGGCACCGGGGAGCTGTTTTTT. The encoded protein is CASSLGLAGGPGTGELFF.

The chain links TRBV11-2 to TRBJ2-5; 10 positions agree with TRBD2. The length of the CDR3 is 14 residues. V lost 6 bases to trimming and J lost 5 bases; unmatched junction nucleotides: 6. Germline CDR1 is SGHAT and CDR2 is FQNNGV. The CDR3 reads CASRRAGGLETQYF. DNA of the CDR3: TGTGCCAGCAGGAGAGCGGGGGGGCTGGAGACCCAGTACTTC.

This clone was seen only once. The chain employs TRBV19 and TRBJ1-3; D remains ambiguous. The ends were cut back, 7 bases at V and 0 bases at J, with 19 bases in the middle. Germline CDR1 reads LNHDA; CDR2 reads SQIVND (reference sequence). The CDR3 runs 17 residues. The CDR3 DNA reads TGTGCCAGTATACTACGAGGAGGGCGGTACTCTGGAAACACCATATATTTT. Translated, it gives CASILRGGRYSGNTIYF.

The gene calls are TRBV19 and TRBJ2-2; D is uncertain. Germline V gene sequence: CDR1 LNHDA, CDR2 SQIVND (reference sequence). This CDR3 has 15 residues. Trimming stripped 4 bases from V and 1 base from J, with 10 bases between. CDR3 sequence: CASSTARQNTGELFF. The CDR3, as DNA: TGTGCCAGTAGTACGGCGCGGCAGAACACCGGGGAGCTGTTTTTT.

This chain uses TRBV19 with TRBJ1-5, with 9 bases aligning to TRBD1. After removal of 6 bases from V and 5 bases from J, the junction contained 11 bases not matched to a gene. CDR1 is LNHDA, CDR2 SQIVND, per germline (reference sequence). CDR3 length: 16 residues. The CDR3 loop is CASSTMAGQGYQPQHF. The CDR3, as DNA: TGTGCCAGTAGCACAATGGCGGGACAGGGCTATCAGCCCCAGCATTTT.

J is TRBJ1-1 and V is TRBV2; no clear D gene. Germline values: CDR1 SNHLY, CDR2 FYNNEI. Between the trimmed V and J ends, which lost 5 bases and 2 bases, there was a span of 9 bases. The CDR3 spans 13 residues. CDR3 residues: CASSKTLNTEAFF. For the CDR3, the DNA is TGTGCCAGCAGTAAAACACTAAACACTGAAGCTTTCTTT.

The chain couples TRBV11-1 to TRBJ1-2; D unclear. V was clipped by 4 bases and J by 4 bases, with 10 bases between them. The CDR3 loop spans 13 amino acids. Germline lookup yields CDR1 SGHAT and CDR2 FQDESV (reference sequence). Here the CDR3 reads CASSSRSGYGYTF. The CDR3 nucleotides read TGTGCCAGCAGCTCTAGGAGTGGCTATGGCTACACCTTC. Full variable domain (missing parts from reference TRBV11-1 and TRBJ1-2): EAEVAQSPRYKITEKSQAVAFWCDPISGHATLYWYRQILGQGPELLVQFQDESVVDDSQLPKDRFSAERLKGVDSTLKIQPAELGDSAMYLCASSSRSGYGYTFGSGTRLTVV.